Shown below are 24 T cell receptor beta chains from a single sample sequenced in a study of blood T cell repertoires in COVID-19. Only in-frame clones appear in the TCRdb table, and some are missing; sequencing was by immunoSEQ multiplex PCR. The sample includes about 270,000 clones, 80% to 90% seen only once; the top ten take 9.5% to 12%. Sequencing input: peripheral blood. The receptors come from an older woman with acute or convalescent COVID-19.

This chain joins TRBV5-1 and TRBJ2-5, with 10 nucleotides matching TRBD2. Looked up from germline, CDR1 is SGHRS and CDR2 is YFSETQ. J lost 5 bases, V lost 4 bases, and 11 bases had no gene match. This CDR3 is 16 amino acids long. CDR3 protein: CASSNLAGASGETQYF. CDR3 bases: TGCGCCAGCAGCAATCTAGCGGGGGCCTCAGGGGAGACCCAGTACTTC.

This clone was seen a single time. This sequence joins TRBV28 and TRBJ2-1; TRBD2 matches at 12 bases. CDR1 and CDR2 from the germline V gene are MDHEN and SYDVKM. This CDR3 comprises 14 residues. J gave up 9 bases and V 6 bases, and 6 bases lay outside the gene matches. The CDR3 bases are TGTGCCAGCAGAGCTAGCGGGGGGGCCGGTGAGCAGTTCTTC. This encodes CASRASGGAGEQFF.

CDR3 coding DNA: TGCAGCGTTGCGCTAGCGGGGGACGCGGCGCAGTATTTT. Protein: CSVALAGDAAQYF. The J gene is TRBJ2-3, the V gene TRBV29-1, with TRBD2 identical over 10 bases. This CDR3 spans 13 amino acids. V lost 4 bases, J lost 10 bases, and 8 bases stayed unmatched. CDR1 and CDR2 from the germline V gene are SQVTM and ANQGSEA.

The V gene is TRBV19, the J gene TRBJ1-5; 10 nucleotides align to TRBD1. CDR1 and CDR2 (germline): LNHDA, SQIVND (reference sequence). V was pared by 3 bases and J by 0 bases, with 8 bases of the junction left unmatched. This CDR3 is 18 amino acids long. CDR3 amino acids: CASSMDRGSHYSNQPQHF. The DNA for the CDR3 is TGTGCCAGTAGTATGGACAGGGGGTCTCATTATAGCAATCAGCCCCAGCATTTT.

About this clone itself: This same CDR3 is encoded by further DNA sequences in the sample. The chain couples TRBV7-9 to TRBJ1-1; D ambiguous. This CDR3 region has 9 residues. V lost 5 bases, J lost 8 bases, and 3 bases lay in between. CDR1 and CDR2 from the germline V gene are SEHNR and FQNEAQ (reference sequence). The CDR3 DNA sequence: TGTGCCAGCAGCCCAGAAGCTTTCTTT. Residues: CASSPEAFF.

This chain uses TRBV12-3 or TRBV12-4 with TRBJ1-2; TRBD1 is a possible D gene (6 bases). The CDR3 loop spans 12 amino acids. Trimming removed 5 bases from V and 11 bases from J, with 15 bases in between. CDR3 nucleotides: TGTGCCAGCAGTACGTCACAGGGCCAATACACCTTC. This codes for CASSTSQGQYTF.

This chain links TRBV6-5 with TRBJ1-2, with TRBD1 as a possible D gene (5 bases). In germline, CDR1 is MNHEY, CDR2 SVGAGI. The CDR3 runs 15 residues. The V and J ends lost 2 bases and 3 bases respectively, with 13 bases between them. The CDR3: CASSYGAHRDYGYTF. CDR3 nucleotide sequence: TGTGCCAGCAGTTACGGGGCCCACCGAGACTATGGCTACACCTTC.

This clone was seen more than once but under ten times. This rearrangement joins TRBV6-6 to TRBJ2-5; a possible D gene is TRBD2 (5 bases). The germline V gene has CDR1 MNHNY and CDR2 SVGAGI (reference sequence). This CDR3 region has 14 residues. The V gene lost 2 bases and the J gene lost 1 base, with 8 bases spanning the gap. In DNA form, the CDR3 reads TGTGCCAGCAGTTACCGGCGGGCCCAAGAGACCCAGTACTTC. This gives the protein CASSYRRAQETQYF.

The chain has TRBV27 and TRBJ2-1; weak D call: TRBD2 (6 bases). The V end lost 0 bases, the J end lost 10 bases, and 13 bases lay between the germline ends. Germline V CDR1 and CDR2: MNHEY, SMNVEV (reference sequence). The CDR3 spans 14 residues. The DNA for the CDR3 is TGTGCCAGCAGTTTATCTCGGGGGAAGAACGAGCAGTTCTTC. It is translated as CASSLSRGKNEQFF.

The CDR3 reads CASTDRDSYSPLHF. CDR3 DNA: TGTGCCAGTACCGACCGGGACTCCTATTCACCCCTCCACTTT. The chain couples TRBV19 to TRBJ1-6; D might be TRBD1 (5 bases). Per the germline V gene, CDR1 is LNHDA and CDR2 is SQIVND (reference sequence). This CDR3 has 14 amino acids. Trimming stripped 7 bases from V and 8 bases from J, with 15 bases between.

Here the CDR3 reads CSVRPGGRAEAFF. The CDR3, as DNA: TGCAGCGTGCGTCCCGGGGGGCGGGCGGAAGCTTTCTTT. The chain uses TRBV29-1 and TRBJ1-1, with D perhaps matching TRBD1 (6 bases). Looked up from germline, CDR1 is SQVTM and CDR2 is ANQGSEA. V shed 6 bases and J shed 8 bases, with 19 bases lying between them. CDR3 size: 13 residues. The whole variable domain, remainder taken from reference TRBV29-1 and TRBJ1-1, is SAVISQKPSRDICQRGTSLTIQCQVDSQVTMMFWYRQQPGQSLTLIATANQGSEATYESGFVIDKFPISRPNLTFSTLTVSNMSPEDSSIYLCSVRPGGRAEAFFGQGTRLTVV.

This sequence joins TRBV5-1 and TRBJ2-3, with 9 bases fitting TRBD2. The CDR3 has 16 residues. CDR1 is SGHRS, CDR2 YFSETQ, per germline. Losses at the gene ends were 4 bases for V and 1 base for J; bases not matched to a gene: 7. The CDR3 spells CASSPGASGGTDTQYF. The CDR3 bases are TGCGCCAGCAGCCCGGGAGCTAGCGGGGGCACAGATACGCAGTATTTT.

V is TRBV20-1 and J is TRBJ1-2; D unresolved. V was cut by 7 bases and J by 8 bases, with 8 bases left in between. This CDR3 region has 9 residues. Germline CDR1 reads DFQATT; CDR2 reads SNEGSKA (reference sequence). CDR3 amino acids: CSVPEGYTF. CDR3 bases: TGCAGTGTTCCGGAGGGCTACACCTTC.

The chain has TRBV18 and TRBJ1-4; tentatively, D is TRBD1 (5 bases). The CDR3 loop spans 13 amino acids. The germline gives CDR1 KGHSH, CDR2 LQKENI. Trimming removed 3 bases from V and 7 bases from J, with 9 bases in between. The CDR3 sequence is CASSPGEGEKLFF. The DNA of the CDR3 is TGTGCCAGCTCACCGGGGGAGGGTGAAAAACTGTTTTTT. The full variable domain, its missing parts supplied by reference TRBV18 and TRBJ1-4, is NAGVMQNPRHLVRRRGQEARLRCSPMKGHSHVYWYRQLPEEGLKFMVYLQKENIIDESGMPKERFSAEFPKEGPSILRIQQVVRGDSAAYFCASSPGEGEKLFFGSGTQLSVL.

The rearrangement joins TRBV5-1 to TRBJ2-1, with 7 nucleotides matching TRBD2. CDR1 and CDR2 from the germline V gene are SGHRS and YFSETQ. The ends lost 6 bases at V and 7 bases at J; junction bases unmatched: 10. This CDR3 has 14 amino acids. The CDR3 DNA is TGCGCCAGCACCATTATCCCGGGGGGAAATGAGCAGTTCTTC. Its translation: CASTIIPGGNEQFF.

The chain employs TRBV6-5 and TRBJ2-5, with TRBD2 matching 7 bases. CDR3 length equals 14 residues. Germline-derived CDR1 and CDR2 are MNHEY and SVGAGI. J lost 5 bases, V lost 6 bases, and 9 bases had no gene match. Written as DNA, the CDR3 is TGTGCCAGCAGGCCCGAGGGAGGGAGGGAGACCCAGTACTTC. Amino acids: CASRPEGGRETQYF.

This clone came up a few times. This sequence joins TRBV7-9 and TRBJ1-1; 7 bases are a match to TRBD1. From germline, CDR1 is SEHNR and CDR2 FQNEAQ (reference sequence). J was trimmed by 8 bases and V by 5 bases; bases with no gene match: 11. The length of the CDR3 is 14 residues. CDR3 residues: CASSRDSPLPEAFF. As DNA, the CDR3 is TGTGCCAGCAGCCGGGACAGCCCCCTCCCGGAAGCTTTCTTT.

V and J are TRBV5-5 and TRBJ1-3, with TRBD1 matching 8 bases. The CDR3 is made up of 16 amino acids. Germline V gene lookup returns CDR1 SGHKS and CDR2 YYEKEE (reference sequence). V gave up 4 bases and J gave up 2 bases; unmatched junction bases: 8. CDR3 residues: CASSRPQGATGNTIYF. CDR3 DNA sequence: TGTGCCAGCAGCCGCCCTCAGGGGGCCACTGGAAACACCATATATTTT.

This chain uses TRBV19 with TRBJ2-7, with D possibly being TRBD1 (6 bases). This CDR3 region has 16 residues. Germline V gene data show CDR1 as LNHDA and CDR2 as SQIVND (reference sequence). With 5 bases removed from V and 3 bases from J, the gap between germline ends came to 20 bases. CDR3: CASSSMTRTDFYEQYF. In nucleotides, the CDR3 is TGTGCCAGTAGTTCTATGACCCGGACAGATTTCTACGAGCAGTACTTC.

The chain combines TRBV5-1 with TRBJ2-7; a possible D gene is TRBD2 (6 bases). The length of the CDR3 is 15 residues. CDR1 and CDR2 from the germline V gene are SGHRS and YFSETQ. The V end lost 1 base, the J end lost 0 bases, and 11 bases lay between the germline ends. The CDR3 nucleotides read TGCGCCAGCAGCTTGACGGCGGGGAGCTCCTACGAGCAGTACTTC. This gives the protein CASSLTAGSSYEQYF.

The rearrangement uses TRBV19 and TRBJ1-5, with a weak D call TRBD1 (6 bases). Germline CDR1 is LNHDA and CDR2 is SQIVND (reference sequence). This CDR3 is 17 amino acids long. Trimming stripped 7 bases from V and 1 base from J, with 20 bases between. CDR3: CASTSGGGGTSNQPQHF. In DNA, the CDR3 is TGTGCCAGTACCAGTGGGGGAGGGGGTACGAGCAATCAGCCCCAGCATTTT.

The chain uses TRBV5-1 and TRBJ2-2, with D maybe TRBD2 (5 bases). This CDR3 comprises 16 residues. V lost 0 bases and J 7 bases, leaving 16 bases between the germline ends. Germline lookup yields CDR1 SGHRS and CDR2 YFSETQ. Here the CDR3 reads CASSLAASRSGGELFF. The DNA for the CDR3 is TGCGCCAGCAGCTTGGCGGCCTCCAGGAGCGGCGGGGAGCTGTTTTTT.

CDR3 sequence (DNA): TGTGCCAGTAGTGCCAGGGGGCTGGTCTATGGCTACACCTTC. Amino acids: CASSARGLVYGYTF. The rearrangement uses TRBV19 and TRBJ1-2; 8 bases align to TRBD1. Trimming at V came to 5 bases and at J to 4 bases, leaving 6 bases not matched to a gene. The CDR3 totals 14 residues. In germline, CDR1 is LNHDA, CDR2 SQIVND (reference sequence).

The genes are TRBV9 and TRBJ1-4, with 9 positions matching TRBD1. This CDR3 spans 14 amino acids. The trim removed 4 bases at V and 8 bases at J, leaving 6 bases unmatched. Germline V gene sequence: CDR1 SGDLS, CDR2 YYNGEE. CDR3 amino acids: CASSPGTGKEKLFF. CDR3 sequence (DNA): TGTGCCAGCAGCCCCGGGACAGGGAAGGAAAAACTGTTTTTT.